Given below is one T cell receptor beta chain in context. Its antigen is as yet unknown. This could be a read error, since a much larger clone is one nucleotide away. The CDR3 has 16 residues. CDR1 SGHNT and CDR2 YENEEA come from the germline V gene. Unique molecular identifiers tagged the TCR beta cDNA libraries. T cells numbering roughly 0.9 to 10 million yielded cDNA molecules that totaled some 500,000. TCRdb independently ran MiXCR on the PCR reads; one entry per CDR3 protein. The table includes approximately 460,000 distinct CDR3 sequences, around 40% detected once. These data belong to a study of post-analysis software for immune sequencing data. Study information: As for disease course, relapsing-remitting, secondary progressive and progressive-relapsing multiple sclerosis were all included.

Study-level findings and limits: Patients with multiple sclerosis recorded significantly lower normalized Chao1 diversity than controls, the study found. Controls showed lower frequencies than patients for five TRBV segments, and TRBV5-6, TRBV5-1 and TRBV20-1 were among these.

The source of this sequence is a girl aged 10-17 years with multiple sclerosis. The chain recombines TRBV11-3 with TRBJ2-7, with D possibly matching TRBD1 (5 bases). Source material: blood. The CDR3 coding sequence is TGTGCCGGCAGCTTAGATACAGGAAAGAGCTCCTACGAGCAGTACTTC. Translation: CAGSLDTGKSSYEQYF.